This T cell receptor beta chain emerged from a study of T cells in Graves' hyperthyroidism and ophthalmopathy. The CDR3 regions of TCR beta were amplified from RNA transcripts. A first-round RT-PCR of the TCR CDR3 used the HTBI primer set. TCRdb ran MiXCR on the multiplex PCR reads and lists one entry per CDR3 protein. In the table there are around 500,000 distinct CDR3 sequences, over 13% of which are singletons. Absent ophthalmopathy progression within 18 months defined stable Graves' hyperthyroidism. Each patient was aged 18 to 65 and had newly diagnosed hyperthyroidism of under 2 months' duration. Uncontrolled infection, other autoimmune disease, pregnancy and lactation each barred patients from inclusion. The source material was blood. The source of this sequence is a woman aged 18-29 years with Graves' hyperthyroidism.

The CDR3 DNA reads as TGTGCCAGCAGTTACGGACAGGGAATTGTGACTGAAGCTTTCTTT. This translates into CASSYGQGIVTEAFF. The chain uses TRBV6-5 and TRBJ1-1; TRBD1 agrees at 8 bases. The germline V gene encodes CDR1 MNHEY and CDR2 SVGAGI. The CDR3 covers 15 residues. J lost 5 bases, V lost 2 bases, and 7 bases had no gene match.